The T cell receptor beta chain under discussion was sequenced for a study of regulatory T cells in long-lasting Graves disease. Time point reported: newly diagnosed GD, antithyroid drugs for less than 3 months. Preparation of the TCR library used RNA extracted from PBMCs. Trimming pared 6 bases from V and 6 bases from J, leaving 13 bases between. The CDR3 has 13 amino acids. This clonotype was detected many times. Building of the TCR beta libraries involved iRepertoire HTBI primers and Arm-PCR of CDR3 regions. TCRdb analysed the multiplex PCR reads with MiXCR anew, one entry per CDR3 protein. The table has approximately 470,000 distinct CDR3 sequences, about 16% seen once. The sample also formed part of further work on T cells in Graves' hyperthyroidism and ophthalmopathy. As that study records: No progression to ophthalmopathy during 18 months of follow-up defined stable disease. Primed by the HTBI set, a first-round RT-PCR was run on the TCR CDR3.

The chain employs TRBV12-3 or TRBV12-4 and TRBJ2-3, with D perhaps matching TRBD1 (6 bases). The sequence was obtained from a man aged 35 to 55 with Graves disease. Sequencing was performed on peripheral blood mononuclear cells (PBMCs), taken at new diagnosis, from a patient treated with antithyroid drugs. CDR3 nucleotide sequence: TGTGCCAGCAGGATACAGGGTTTGGATACGCAGTATTTT. It translates to CASRIQGLDTQYF.